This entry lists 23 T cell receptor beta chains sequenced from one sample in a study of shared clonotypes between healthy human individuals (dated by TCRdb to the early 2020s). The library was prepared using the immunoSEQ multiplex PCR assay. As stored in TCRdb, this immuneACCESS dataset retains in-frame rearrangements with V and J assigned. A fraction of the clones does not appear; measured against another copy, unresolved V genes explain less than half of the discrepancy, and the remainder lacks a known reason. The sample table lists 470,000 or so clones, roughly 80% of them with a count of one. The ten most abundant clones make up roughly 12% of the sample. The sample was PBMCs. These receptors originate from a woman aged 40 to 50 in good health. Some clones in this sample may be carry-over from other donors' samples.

In nucleotides, the CDR3 is TGTGCCAGCAGCTTGGGGACAGGGGGCTTGGGCACTGAAGCTTTCTTT. It specifies CASSLGTGGLGTEAFF. This rearrangement joins TRBV5-4 to TRBJ1-1; 11 nucleotides align to TRBD1. V dropped 0 bases and J dropped 4; count of bases not matched to a gene: 5. The CDR3 covers 16 residues. Germline V gene sequence: CDR1 SGHNT, CDR2 YYREEE (reference sequence).

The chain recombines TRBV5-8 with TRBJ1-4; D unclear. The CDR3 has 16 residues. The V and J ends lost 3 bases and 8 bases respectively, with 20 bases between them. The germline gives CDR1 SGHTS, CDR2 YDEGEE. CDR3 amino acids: CASSSRYSTDLEKLFF. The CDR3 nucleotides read TGTGCCAGCAGCTCTCGTTATTCTACAGATTTGGAAAAACTGTTTTTT.

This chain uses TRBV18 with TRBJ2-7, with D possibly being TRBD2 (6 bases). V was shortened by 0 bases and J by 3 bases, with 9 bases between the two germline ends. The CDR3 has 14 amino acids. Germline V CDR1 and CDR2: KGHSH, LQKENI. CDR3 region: CASSPPTGVYEQYF. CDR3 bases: TGTGCCAGCTCACCACCGACGGGAGTCTACGAGCAGTACTTC. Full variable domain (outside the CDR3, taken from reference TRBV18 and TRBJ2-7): NAGVMQNPRHLVRRRGQEARLRCSPMKGHSHVYWYRQLPEEGLKFMVYLQKENIIDESGMPKERFSAEFPKEGPSILRIQQVVRGDSAAYFCASSPPTGVYEQYFGPGTRLTVT.

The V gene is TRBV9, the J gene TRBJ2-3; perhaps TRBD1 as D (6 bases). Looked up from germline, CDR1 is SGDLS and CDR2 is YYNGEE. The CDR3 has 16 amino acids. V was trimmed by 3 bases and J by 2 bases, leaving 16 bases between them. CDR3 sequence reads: CASSALGGSITDTQYF. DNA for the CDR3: TGTGCCAGCAGCGCCCTTGGGGGCTCGATCACAGATACGCAGTATTTT.

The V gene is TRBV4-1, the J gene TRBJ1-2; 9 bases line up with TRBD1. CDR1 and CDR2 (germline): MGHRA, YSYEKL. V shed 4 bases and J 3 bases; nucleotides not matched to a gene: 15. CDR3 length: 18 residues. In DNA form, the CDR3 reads TGCGCCAGCAGCCCCTCTCCCCTACAGGGGGCGAATGACTATGGCTACACCTTC. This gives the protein CASSPSPLQGANDYGYTF.

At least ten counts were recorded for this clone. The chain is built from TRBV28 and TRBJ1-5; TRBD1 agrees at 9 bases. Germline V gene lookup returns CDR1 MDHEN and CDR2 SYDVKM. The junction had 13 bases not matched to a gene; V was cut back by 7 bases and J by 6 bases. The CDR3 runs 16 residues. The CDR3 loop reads CASTFYRGQGGQPQHF. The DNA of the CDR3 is TGTGCCAGCACTTTTTATAGGGGACAGGGAGGTCAGCCCCAGCATTTT. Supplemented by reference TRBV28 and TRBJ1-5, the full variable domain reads DVKVTQSSRYLVKRTGEKVFLECVQDMDHENMFWYRQDPGLGLRLIYFSYDVKMKEKGDIPEGYSVSREKKERFSLILESASTNQTSMYLCASTFYRGQGGQPQHFGDGTRLSIL.

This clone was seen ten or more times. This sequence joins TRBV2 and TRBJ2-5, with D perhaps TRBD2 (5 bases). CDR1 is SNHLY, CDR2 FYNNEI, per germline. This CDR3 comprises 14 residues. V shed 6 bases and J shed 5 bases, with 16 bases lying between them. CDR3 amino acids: CASRTPADGETQYF. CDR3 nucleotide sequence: TGTGCCAGCAGAACCCCAGCGGACGGGGAGACCCAGTACTTC. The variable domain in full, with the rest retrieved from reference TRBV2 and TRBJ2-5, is EPEVTQTPSHQVTQMGQEVILRCVPISNHLYFYWYRQILGQKVEFLVSFYNNEISEKSEIFDDQFSVERPDGSNFTLKIRSTKLEDSAMYFCASRTPADGETQYFGPGTRLLVL.

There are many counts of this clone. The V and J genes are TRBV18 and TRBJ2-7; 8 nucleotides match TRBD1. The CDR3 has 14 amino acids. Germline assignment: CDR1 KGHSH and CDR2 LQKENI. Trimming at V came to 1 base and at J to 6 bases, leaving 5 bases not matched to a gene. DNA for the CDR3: TGTGCCAGCTCACCACTTCGACAGGGGATCGAGCAGTACTTC. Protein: CASSPLRQGIEQYF.

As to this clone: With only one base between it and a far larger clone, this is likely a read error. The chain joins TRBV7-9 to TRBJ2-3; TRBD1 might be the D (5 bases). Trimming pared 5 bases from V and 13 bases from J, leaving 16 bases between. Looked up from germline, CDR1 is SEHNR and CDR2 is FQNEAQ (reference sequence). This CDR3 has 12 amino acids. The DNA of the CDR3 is TGTGCCAGCAGCCCTCAGGGAACTGGGAAGTATTTT. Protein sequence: CASSPQGTGKYF.

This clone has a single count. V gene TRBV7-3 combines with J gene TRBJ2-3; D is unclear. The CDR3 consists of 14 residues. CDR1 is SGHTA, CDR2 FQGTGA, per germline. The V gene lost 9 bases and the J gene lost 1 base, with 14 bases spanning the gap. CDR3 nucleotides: TGTGCCAGGCATTCCCACCGGGGCACAGATACGCAGTATTTT. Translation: CARHSHRGTDTQYF.

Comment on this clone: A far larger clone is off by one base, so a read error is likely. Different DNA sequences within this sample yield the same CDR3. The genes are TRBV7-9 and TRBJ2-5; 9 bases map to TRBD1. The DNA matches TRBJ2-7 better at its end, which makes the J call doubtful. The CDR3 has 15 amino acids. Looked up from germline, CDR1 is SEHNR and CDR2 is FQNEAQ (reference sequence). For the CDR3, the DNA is TGTGCCAGCAGCTTAGGTCTAGGGACAGGGAACGAGCAGTACTTC. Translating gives CASSLGLGTGNEQYF.

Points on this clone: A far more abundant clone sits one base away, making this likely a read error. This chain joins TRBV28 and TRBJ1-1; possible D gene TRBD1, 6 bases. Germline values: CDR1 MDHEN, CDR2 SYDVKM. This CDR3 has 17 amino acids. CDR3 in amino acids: CTSSFWDFRGKNTEAFF. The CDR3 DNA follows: TGTACCAGCAGTTTTTGGGACTTCAGGGGAAAGAACACTGAAGCTTTCTTT.

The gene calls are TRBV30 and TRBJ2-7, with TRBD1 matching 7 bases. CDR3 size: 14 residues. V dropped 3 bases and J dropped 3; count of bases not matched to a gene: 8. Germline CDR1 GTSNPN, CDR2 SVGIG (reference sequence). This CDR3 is CAWRARGSGYEQYF. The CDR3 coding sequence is TGTGCCTGGAGGGCCAGGGGGAGTGGCTACGAGCAGTACTTC.

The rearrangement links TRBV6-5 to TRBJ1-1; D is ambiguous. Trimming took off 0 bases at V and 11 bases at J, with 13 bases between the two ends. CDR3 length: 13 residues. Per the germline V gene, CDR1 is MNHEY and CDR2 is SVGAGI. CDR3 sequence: CASSYSSLDGAFF. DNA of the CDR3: TGTGCCAGCAGTTACTCGAGTCTCGACGGGGCTTTCTTT.

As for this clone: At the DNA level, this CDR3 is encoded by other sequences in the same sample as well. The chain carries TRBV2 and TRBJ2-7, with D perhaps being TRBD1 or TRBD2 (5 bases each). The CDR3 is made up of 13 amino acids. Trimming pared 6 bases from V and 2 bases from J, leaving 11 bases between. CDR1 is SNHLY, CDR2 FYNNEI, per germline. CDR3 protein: CASRGPEPYEQYF. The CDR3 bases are TGTGCCAGCAGGGGACCCGAGCCCTACGAGCAGTACTTC.

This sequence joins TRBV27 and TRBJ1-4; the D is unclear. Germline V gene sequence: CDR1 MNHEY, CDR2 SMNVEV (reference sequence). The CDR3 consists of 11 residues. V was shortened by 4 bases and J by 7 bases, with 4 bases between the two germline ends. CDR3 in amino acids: CASSYGEKLFF. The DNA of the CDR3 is TGTGCCAGCAGTTATGGTGAAAAACTGTTTTTT.

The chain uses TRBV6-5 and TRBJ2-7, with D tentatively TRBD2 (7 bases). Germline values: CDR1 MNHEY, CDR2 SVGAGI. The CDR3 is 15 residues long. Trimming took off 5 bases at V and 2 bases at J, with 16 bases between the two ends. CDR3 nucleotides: TGTGCCAGCAGTGCCCGTGGAGGGGGGGCCTACGAGCAGTACTTC. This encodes CASSARGGGAYEQYF.

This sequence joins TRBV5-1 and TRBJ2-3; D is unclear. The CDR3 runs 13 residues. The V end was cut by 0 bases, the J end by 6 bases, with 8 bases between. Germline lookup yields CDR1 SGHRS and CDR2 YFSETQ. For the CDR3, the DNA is TGCGCCAGCAGCTTGGAGTCCAGGGATACGCAGTATTTT. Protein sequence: CASSLESRDTQYF. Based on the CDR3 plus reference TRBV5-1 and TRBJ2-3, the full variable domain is KAGVTQTPRYLIKTRGQQVTLSCSPISGHRSVSWYQQTPGQGLQFLFEYFSETQRNKGNFPGRFSGRQFSNSRSEMNVSTLELGDSALYLCASSLESRDTQYFGPGTRLTVL.

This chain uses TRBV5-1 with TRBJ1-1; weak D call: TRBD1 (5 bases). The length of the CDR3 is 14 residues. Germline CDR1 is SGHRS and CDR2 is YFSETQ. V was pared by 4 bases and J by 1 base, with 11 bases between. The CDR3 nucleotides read TGCGCCAGCAGCGGGACTGGACAGAACACTGAAGCTTTCTTT. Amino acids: CASSGTGQNTEAFF.

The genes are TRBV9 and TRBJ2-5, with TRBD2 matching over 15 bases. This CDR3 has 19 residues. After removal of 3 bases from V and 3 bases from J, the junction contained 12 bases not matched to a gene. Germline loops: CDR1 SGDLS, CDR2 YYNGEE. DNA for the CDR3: TGTGCCAGCAGCGGCCCCCCGGGACTAGCGGGAGGAACCGAAGAGACCCAGTACTTC. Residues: CASSGPPGLAGGTEETQYF.

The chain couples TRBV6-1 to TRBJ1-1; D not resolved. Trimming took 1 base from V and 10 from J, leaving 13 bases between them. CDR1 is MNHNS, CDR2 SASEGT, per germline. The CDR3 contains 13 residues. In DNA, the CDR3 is TGTGCCAGCAGTGAAGGCGGGTCCTTGGCAGCTTTCTTT. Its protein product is CASSEGGSLAAFF.

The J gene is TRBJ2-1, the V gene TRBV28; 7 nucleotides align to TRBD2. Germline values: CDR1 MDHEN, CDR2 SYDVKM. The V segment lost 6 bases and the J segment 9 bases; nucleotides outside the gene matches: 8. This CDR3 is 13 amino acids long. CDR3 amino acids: CASSRRLAGEQFF. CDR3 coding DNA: TGTGCCAGCAGCCGAAGACTAGCTGGTGAGCAGTTCTTC.

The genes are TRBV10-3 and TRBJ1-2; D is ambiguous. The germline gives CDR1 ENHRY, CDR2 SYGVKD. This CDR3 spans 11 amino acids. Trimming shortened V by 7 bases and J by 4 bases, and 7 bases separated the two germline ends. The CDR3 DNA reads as TGTGCCATCAACACCGCCTATGGCTACACCTTC. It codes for CAINTAYGYTF.